The T cell receptor (beta chain) described here comes from a study of blood T cells in healthy people across ages. Study outcomes and limitations: The study could not conclusively compare naive and antigen-experienced cells, given its unsorted PBMCs.

Primed by a sample-barcoded 5' primer and a J-beta primer mix, a second PCR proceeded for about 7 to 11 cycles. Each CDR3 protein gets one entry after TCRdb re-called the 5' RACE reads with MiXCR. The table lists about 540,000 distinct CDR3 sequences, around 24% of them singletons, with roughly 9.4% in the top ten. This clonotype appeared a few times. The antigen is unknown. A read error may account for a junction end that differs from germline. The same specimen was also included in a second study, on T cells of mothers and their children. This second study notes: Samples were provided by three healthy Caucasian mothers and their six children.

Sequencing was performed on blood. The TCR was taken from a boy younger than 18 in good health.

In DNA, the CDR3 is TGCGCCAGCAGCCAAGGTCAGGGTAGGTTGAAGAATGAGCAGTTCTTC. Protein sequence: CASSQGQGRLKNEQFF. The rearrangement uses TRBV3-1 and TRBJ2-1, with a possible D match to TRBD1 (5 bases). This CDR3 contains 16 residues. The germline gives CDR1 LGHDT, CDR2 YNNKEL (reference sequence).